Included here is one T cell receptor beta chain sequence, with context. The data were obtained in a study of blood T cell repertoires in COVID-19. About the study: There were acute and convalescent COVID-19 samples, and they came from the United States, Italy and Spain.

As processed by the authors: Nucleated cell counts were estimated from reference gene primer amplification. Sequencing used immunoSEQ multiplex PCR; TCRdb keeps in-frame clones, though not all of them. V, J and clone size were drawn from that table, and D and trimming were deduced from the DNA. The data hold around 400,000 clones, with roughly four fifths observed a single time. Study members were between about 18 and 89 years old and lived in about two dozen US regions. Participant-given clinical history determined each cohort assignment. Germline V gene data show CDR1 as LGHNA and CDR2 as YNFKEQ. CDR3 length equals 16 residues. The V segment lost 4 bases and the J segment 2 bases; nucleotides outside the gene matches: 9.

The sample taken for sequencing was PBMCs or T cells enriched from blood (not recorded which). The chain couples TRBV4-2 to TRBJ2-5; 8 bases are shared with TRBD2. This clonotype was obtained from a woman in her fifties or sixties who had recovered from COVID-19. The chain's CDR3 is CASSPLSGGGQETQYF. The CDR3 nucleotides are TGTGCCAGCAGCCCTTTGTCGGGGGGGGGTCAAGAGACCCAGTACTTC.